This T cell receptor (beta chain) came from a study of CD8 T cells in ankylosing spondylitis. General study findings and limits: Disease-linked clones were CD8+ and relatively rare in peripheral blood. Made up of about eight highly homologous variants, a TCR beta motif appeared characteristic of ankylosing spondylitis blood.

Ten or more counts support this clonotype. Its specificity is unknown. The V gene lost 4 bases and the J gene lost 7 bases, with 8 bases spanning the gap. This CDR3 is 11 amino acids long. Germline CDR1 reads ENHRY; CDR2 reads SYGVKD. For TCR beta, libraries came from quantitative 5'-RACE with molecular barcodes. TCRdb passed the 5' RACE reads through MiXCR, listing each CDR3 protein once. The data hold about 36,000 distinct CDR3 sequences, with 6% observed a single time. V usage is TRBV10-3 and J usage is TRBJ2-7; D not certain. The origin of this receptor is a male donor with ankylosing spondylitis or in good health (not recorded which). The sequenced sample was blood, either unsorted or a sorted T cell fraction (not recorded which). CDR3 sequence: CAISGDGEQYF. The CDR3 bases are TGTGCCATCAGTGGGGATGGGGAGCAGTACTTC.